Sequencing of this T cell receptor beta chain was carried out in a study of CD8 T cells in ankylosing spondylitis. Points from the study as a whole: Disease-associated clones were reportedly significantly overrepresented in matched ankylosing spondylitis synovial fluid. Characteristic of ankylosing spondylitis blood, it appeared, was a TCR beta motif comprising about 8 highly homologous variants. In peripheral blood, disease-linked CD8+ clones occurred at relatively low frequencies.

The CDR3 runs to 13 residues. V lost 4 bases to trimming and J lost 2 bases, with 6 bases between them. CDR1 and CDR2 from the germline V gene are SGHRS and YFSETQ. By quantitative 5'-RACE with molecular barcodes, the TCR beta libraries were made. From the 5' RACE reads, TCRdb called clonotypes with MiXCR, one entry per CDR3 protein. The data contain 700,000 to 850,000 distinct CDR3 sequences, roughly 10% of them singletons. This clonotype was counted at least ten times. Its antigen is as yet unknown. The chain combines TRBV5-1 with TRBJ2-2, with D unresolved. Sequencing was done on a sample of blood, either unsorted or a sorted T cell fraction (not recorded which). The clonotype comes from a male donor with ankylosing spondylitis. This chain's CDR3 is CASSQGNTGELFF. The CDR3 DNA is TGCGCCAGCAGCCAAGGAAACACCGGGGAGCTGTTTTTT.